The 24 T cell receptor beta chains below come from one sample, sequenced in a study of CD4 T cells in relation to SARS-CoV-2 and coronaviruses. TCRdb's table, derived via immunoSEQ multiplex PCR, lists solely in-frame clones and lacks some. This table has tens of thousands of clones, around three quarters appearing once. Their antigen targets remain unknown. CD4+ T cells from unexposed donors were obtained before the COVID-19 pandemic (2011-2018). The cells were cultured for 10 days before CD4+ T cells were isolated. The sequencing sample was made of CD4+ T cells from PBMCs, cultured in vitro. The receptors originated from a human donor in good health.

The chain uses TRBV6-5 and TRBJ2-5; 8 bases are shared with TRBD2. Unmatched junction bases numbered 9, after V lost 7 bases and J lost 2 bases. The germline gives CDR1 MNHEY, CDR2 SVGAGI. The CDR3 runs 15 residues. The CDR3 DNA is TGTGCCAGCAATTCGGGCGGGGGGACTCAAGAGACCCAGTACTTC. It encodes CASNSGGGTQETQYF.

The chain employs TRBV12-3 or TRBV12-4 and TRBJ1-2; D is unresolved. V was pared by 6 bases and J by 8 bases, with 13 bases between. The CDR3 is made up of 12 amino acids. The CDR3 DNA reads TGTGCCAGCAGCCGGGAATATGGCGGCTACACCTTC. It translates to CASSREYGGYTF.

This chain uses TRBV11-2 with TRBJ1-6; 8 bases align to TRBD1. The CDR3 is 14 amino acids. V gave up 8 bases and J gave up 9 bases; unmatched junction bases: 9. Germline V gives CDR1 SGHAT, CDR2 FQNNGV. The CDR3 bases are TGTGCCAGCGAAACCGGGACAGGATCTTCACCCCTCCACTTT. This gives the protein CASETGTGSSPLHF.

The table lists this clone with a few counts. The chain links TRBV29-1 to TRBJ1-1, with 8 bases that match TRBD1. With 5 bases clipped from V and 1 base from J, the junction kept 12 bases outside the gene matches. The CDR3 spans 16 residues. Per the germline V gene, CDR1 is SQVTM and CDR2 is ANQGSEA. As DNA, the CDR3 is TGCAGCGTTATCCCTGGGAACAGGGGGGCGAACACTGAAGCTTTCTTT. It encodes CSVIPGNRGANTEAFF. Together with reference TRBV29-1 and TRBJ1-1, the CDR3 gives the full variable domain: SAVISQKPSRDICQRGTSLTIQCQVDSQVTMMFWYRQQPGQSLTLIATANQGSEATYESGFVIDKFPISRPNLTFSTLTVSNMSPEDSSIYLCSVIPGNRGANTEAFFGQGTRLTVV.

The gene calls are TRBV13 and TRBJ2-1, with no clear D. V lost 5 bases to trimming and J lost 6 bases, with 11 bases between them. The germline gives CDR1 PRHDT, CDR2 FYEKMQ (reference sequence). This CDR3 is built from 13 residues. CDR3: CASSPPYLNEQFF. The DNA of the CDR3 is TGTGCCAGCAGCCCTCCCTATCTCAATGAGCAGTTCTTC.

The chain's CDR3 is CASSLNLAGQGGGTQYF. As DNA, the CDR3 is TGTGCCAGCAGCTTAAATCTAGCGGGACAAGGGGGGGGTACGCAGTATTTT. This chain uses TRBV7-3 with TRBJ2-3; 9 nucleotides agree with TRBD2. V gave up 1 base and J gave up 8 bases; unmatched junction bases: 13. This CDR3 contains 17 residues. Germline V lookup: CDR1 SGHTA, CDR2 FQGTGA.

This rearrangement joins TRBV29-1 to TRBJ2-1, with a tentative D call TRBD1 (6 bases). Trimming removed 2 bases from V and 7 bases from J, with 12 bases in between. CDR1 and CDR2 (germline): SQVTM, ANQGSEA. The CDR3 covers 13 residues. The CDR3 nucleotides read TGCAGCGTTGAAAGGGATCAGGGGAATGAGCAGTTCTTC. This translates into CSVERDQGNEQFF.

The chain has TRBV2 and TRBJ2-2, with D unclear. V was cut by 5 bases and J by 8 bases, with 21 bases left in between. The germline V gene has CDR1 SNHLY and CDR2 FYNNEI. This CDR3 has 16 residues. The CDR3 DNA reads TGTGCCAGCAGTCCCCTATTGGGCGCTTTGGATGGGGAGCTGTTTTTT. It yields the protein CASSPLLGALDGELFF.

In DNA form, the CDR3 reads TGTGCCAGCACCCCAACCGCCTACGAGCAGTACTTC. Its protein is CASTPTAYEQYF. V gene TRBV27 combines with J gene TRBJ2-7, with D unclear. Germline V gene sequence: CDR1 MNHEY, CDR2 SMNVEV (reference sequence). The CDR3 extends over 12 amino acids. V dropped 7 bases and J dropped 2 bases, with 9 bases sitting between them.

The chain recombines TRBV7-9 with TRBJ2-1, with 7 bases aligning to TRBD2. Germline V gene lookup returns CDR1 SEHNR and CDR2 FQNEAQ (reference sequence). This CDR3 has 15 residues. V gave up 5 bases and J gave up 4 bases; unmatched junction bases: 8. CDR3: CASSTAGEIYNEQFF. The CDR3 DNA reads TGTGCCAGCAGCACGGCGGGAGAGATTTACAATGAGCAGTTCTTC.

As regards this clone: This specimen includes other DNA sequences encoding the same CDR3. The CDR3 here is CASSPRTYHGYTF. The CDR3 coding sequence is TGTGCCAGCTCACCACGGACCTACCATGGCTACACCTTC. The rearrangement joins TRBV18 to TRBJ1-2; D is ambiguous. This CDR3 is built from 13 residues. CDR1 KGHSH and CDR2 LQKENI come from the germline V gene. Trimming removed 1 base at V and 6 bases at J, with 9 bases between.

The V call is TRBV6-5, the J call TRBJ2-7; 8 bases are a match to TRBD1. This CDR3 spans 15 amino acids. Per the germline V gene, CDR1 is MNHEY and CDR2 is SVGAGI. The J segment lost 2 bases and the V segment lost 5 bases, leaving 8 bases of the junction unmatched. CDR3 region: CASSPRTGLTYEQYF. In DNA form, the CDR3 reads TGTGCCAGCAGTCCAAGGACAGGGCTGACCTACGAGCAGTACTTC.

CDR3 nucleotides: TGCGCCAGCAGGAGAGGGGATAACACTGAAGCTTTCTTT. This sequence encodes CASRRGDNTEAFF. This rearrangement joins TRBV10-1 to TRBJ1-1; TRBD1 might be the D (5 bases). Trimming took off 6 bases at V and 2 bases at J, with 10 bases between the two ends. Germline CDR1 and CDR2: WNHNN and SYGVQD (reference sequence). This CDR3 spans 13 amino acids.

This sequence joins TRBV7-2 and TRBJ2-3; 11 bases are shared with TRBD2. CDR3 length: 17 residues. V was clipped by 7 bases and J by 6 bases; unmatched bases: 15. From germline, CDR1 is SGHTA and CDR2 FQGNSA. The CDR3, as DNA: TGTGCCAGCAAAGTCGGGGAACTAGCGGGAGAAGGTGATACGCAGTATTTT. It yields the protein CASKVGELAGEGDTQYF.

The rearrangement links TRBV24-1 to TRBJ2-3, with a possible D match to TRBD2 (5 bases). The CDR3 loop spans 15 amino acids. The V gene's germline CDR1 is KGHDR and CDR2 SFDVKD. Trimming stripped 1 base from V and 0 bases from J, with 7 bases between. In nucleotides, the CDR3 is TGTGCCACCAGTGATTTAGCGGACAGCACAGATACGCAGTATTTT. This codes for CATSDLADSTDTQYF.

The CDR3 loop reads CASSPGQENTEAFF. DNA of the CDR3: TGTGCCAGCAGTCCGGGACAGGAGAACACTGAAGCTTTCTTT. J is TRBJ1-1 and V is TRBV6-4; 8 positions match TRBD1. The CDR3 has 14 residues. The ends lost 5 bases at V and 1 base at J; junction bases unmatched: 3. Germline V gene lookup returns CDR1 MRHNA and CDR2 SNTAGT.

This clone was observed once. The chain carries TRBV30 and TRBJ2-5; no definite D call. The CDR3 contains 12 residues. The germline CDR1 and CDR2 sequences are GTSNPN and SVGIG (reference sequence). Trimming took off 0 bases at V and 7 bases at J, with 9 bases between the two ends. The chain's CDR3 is CAWSVPSGTQYF. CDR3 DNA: TGTGCCTGGAGTGTACCCTCTGGGACCCAGTACTTC.

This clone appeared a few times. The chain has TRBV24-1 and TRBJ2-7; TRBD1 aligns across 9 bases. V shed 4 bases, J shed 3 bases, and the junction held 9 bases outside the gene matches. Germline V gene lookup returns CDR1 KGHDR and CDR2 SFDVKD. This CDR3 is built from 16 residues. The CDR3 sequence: CATSEYTGGEGYEQYF. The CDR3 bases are TGTGCCACCAGTGAGTACACAGGGGGCGAAGGCTACGAGCAGTACTTC.

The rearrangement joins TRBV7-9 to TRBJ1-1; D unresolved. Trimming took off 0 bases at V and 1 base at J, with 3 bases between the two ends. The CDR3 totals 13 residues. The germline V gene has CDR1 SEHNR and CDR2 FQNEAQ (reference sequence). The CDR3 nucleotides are TGTGCCAGCAGCTTAGCGGGGAACACTGAAGCTTTCTTT. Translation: CASSLAGNTEAFF.

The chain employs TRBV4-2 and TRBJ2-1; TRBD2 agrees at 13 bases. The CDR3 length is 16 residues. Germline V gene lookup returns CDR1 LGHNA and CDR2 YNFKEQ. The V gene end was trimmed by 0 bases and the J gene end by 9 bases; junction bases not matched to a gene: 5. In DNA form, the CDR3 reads TGTGCCAGCAGCCAAGAAGTGGGACTAGCGGGATTTGAGCAGTTCTTC. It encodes CASSQEVGLAGFEQFF.

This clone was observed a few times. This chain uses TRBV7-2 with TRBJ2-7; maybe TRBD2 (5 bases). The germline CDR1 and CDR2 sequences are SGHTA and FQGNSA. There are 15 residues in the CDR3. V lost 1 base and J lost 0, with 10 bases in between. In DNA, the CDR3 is TGTGCCAGCAGCTTAGGAGAGGGTAGCTCCTACGAGCAGTACTTC. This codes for CASSLGEGSSYEQYF.

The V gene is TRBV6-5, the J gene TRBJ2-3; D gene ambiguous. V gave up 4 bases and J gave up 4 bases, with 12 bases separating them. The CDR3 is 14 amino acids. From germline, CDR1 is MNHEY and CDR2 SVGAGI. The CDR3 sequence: CASSLGRSADTQYF. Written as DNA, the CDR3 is TGTGCCAGCAGTTTGGGCCGGAGTGCAGATACGCAGTATTTT.

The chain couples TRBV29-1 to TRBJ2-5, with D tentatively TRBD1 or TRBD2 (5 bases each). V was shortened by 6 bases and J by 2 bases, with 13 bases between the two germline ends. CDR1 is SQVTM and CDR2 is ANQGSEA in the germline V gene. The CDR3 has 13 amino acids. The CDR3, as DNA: TGCAGCGTCCTCAAGGGGAGTCAAGAGACCCAGTACTTC. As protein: CSVLKGSQETQYF. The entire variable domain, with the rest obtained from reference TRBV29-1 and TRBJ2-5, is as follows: SAVISQKPSRDICQRGTSLTIQCQVDSQVTMMFWYRQQPGQSLTLIATANQGSEATYESGFVIDKFPISRPNLTFSTLTVSNMSPEDSSIYLCSVLKGSQETQYFGPGTRLLVL.

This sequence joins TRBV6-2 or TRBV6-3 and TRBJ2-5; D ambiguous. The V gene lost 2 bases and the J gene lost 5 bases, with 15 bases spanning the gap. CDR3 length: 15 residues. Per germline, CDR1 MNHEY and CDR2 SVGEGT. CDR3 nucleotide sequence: TGTGCCAGCAGTTACGGTCCATGGTTGGAGGAGACCCAGTACTTC. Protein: CASSYGPWLEETQYF.